These 10 T cell receptor beta chains came from one sample sequenced in a study of blood T cell repertoires in COVID-19. Measured with immunoSEQ multiplex PCR; TCRdb has only the in-frame clones, and not every one. The profile shows under 450,000 clones, just over 90% of them singletons. Sequenced material: PBMCs or T cells enriched from blood (not recorded which). Source of these receptors: a woman aged 40 to 50 who had been exposed to COVID-19.

This chain uses TRBV3-1 (or the pseudogene TRBV3-2) with TRBJ2-4; 7 nucleotides align to TRBD1. Per the germline V gene, CDR1 is LGHDT and CDR2 is YNNKEL (reference sequence). This CDR3 is 14 amino acids long. V lost 4 bases and J lost 7; bases outside the gene matches: 7. The CDR3 region is CASSPWTGGNIQYF. CDR3 bases: TGTGCCAGCAGCCCATGGACAGGCGGCAACATTCAGTACTTC.

This clone has more than one count but fewer than ten. The chain couples TRBV4-3 to TRBJ2-1; a possible D gene is TRBD1 (5 bases). The CDR3 runs 14 residues. Germline loops: CDR1 LGHNA, CDR2 YSLEER. The germline V and J ends were trimmed by 0 bases and 9 bases, with 12 bases remaining between them. The CDR3 reads CASSQDGQGLEQFF. The CDR3 nucleotides are TGCGCCAGCAGCCAAGATGGCCAGGGCCTTGAGCAGTTCTTC.

This clone was found once. V is TRBV6-4 and J is TRBJ2-3; TRBD1 matches at 11 bases. V lost 2 bases, J lost 5 bases, and 12 bases stayed unmatched. The CDR3 covers 18 residues. Germline CDR1 and CDR2: MRHNA and SNTAGT. The CDR3 DNA reads as TGTGCCAGCAGTGACCCGTTCCGAGGACAGGGGGCAAGAGATACGCAGTATTTT. As protein: CASSDPFRGQGARDTQYF.

The chain uses TRBV30 and TRBJ2-1; TRBD1 agrees at 10 bases. Germline trimming cut 4 bases from V and 4 bases from J; bases unmatched to any gene: 4. The CDR3 contains 14 residues. Per germline, CDR1 GTSNPN and CDR2 SVGIG (reference sequence). For the CDR3, the DNA is TGTGCCTGGACCCGGGACAGGGGTTACAATGAGCAGTTCTTC. Translated: CAWTRDRGYNEQFF.

The rearrangement links TRBV6-5 to TRBJ1-2, with unresolved D. CDR1 is MNHEY, CDR2 SVGAGI, per germline. CDR3 length: 11 amino acids. The V end lost 5 bases, the J end lost 8 bases, and 9 bases lay between the germline ends. This CDR3 reads CASSPKEGYTF. CDR3 in DNA: TGTGCCAGCAGTCCAAAGGAGGGCTACACCTTC.

This chain connects TRBV3-1 (or the pseudogene TRBV3-2) to TRBJ2-3; TRBD2 is a possible D gene (6 bases). Looked up from germline, CDR1 is LGHDT and CDR2 is YNNKEL (reference sequence). CDR3 length: 15 amino acids. V was shortened by 3 bases and J by 1 base, with 11 bases between the two germline ends. CDR3 nucleotide sequence: TGTGCCAGCAGCCACCCGGGACTCCGCACAGATACGCAGTATTTT. Amino acids: CASSHPGLRTDTQYF.

The V gene is TRBV6-5, the J gene TRBJ1-6; D call uncertain. The CDR3 sequence is 14 residues long. Deletions cut 6 bases from V and 4 bases from J, with 10 bases between. In germline, CDR1 is MNHEY, CDR2 SVGAGI. CDR3 nucleotides: TGTGCCAGCAGCGCGGGCCCGTATAATTCACCCCTCCACTTT. Amino acid sequence: CASSAGPYNSPLHF.

The chain joins TRBV15 to TRBJ1-1; perhaps TRBD1 as D (6 bases). This CDR3 has 17 residues. Germline V CDR1 and CDR2: LNHNV, YYDKDF (reference sequence). V was clipped by 3 bases and J by 0 bases, with 17 bases between them. CDR3: CATSRVGTTGVNTEAFF. The CDR3 DNA follows: TGTGCCACCAGCAGGGTTGGGACAACCGGGGTGAACACTGAAGCTTTCTTT. The full variable domain, with the rest looked up from reference TRBV15 and TRBJ1-1, is DAMVIQNPRYQVTQFGKPVTLSCSQTLNHNVMYWYQQKSSQAPKLLFHYYDKDFNNEADTPDNFQSRRPNTSFCFLDIRSPGLGDTAMYLCATSRVGTTGVNTEAFFGQGTRLTVV.

The genes are TRBV10-3 and TRBJ2-7; 9 nucleotides match TRBD1. The CDR3 consists of 12 residues. Germline V gene data show CDR1 as ENHRY and CDR2 as SYGVKD. Trimming removed 5 bases from V and 7 bases from J; junction bases left unmatched: 3. CDR3 in amino acids: CAISWDREEQYF. For the CDR3, the DNA is TGTGCCATCAGTTGGGACAGGGAGGAGCAGTACTTC.

In this sample, this clone turned up a few times. V is TRBV7-2 and J is TRBJ1-5; D not certain. The CDR3 sequence is 14 residues long. Deletions cut 1 base from V and 2 bases from J, with 6 bases between. Per germline, CDR1 SGHTA and CDR2 FQGNSA. The CDR3 spells CASSLDRGNQPQHF. CDR3 nucleotide sequence: TGTGCCAGCAGCTTAGATCGGGGCAATCAGCCCCAGCATTTT.